This TCR beta chain was identified in a study of T cells in Graves' hyperthyroidism and ophthalmopathy. Study-wide points: Ophthalmopathy, which appeared later, was predicted by the model a median about 6 months before onset. Expanded thyroid clonotypes (above 0.001) were mostly also found in blood.

Hyperthyroidism of Graves' type that showed no ophthalmopathy progression within 18 months was stable. On the basis of clinical symptoms, serum thyroxine and TRAb, thyroid ultrasound and orbital computed tomography, diagnoses were made. Ten or more counts support this clonotype. As yet, its antigen is unknown. RNA transcripts were the template for amplifying TCR beta CDR3 regions. First-round RT-PCR of the TCR CDR3 relied on the HTBI primer set. TCRdb used MiXCR to reprocess the multiplex PCR reads, holding one entry per CDR3 protein. The data contain a few hundred thousand distinct CDR3 sequences, about 45% of them singletons. The germline V gene has CDR1 SEHNR and CDR2 FQNEAQ (reference sequence). Deletions cut 4 bases from V and 6 bases from J, with 10 bases between. The CDR3 covers 13 residues.

The material sequenced was peripheral blood or thyroid tissue (not recorded which). The TCR was taken from a woman aged 18-35 years with Graves' hyperthyroidism. This chain connects TRBV7-9 to TRBJ1-5; D is ambiguous. The CDR3 loop reads CASSSTSGQPQHF. The CDR3 DNA sequence: TGTGCCAGCAGCTCAACTTCTGGTCAGCCCCAGCATTTT.